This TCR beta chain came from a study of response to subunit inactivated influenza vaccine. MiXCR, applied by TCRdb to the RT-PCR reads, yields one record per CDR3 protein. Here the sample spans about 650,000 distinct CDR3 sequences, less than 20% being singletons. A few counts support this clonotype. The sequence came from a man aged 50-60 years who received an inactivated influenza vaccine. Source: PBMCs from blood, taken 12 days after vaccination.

The CDR3 coding sequence is TGTGCCAGCAGCAGGGGACAGTCGAGCAATCAGCCCCAGCATTTT. Its translation is CASSRGQSSNQPQHF. This chain links TRBV6-2 or TRBV6-3 with TRBJ1-5, with TRBD1 matching over 7 bases. The CDR3 spans 15 residues. The ends lost 6 bases at V and 1 base at J; junction bases unmatched: 6. In germline, CDR1 is MNHEY, CDR2 SVGEGT.